Listed here are 15 T cell receptor beta chains from one sample, sequenced in a study of cytomegalovirus exposure and HLA in healthy donors. Primers for the PCR totalled 60 Vbeta and 13 Jbeta. The data were produced by immunoSEQ multiplex PCR, yet TCRdb's version contains in-frame clones alone and is incomplete. This table holds 55,000 or so clones, around 82% found once. The sequenced sample was PBMCs. All receptors derive from a female donor in good health and CMV-seronegative.

This rearrangement joins TRBV5-6 to TRBJ1-4; 9 nucleotides align to TRBD1. Germline lookup yields CDR1 SGHDT and CDR2 YYEEEE. V dropped 0 bases and J dropped 8; count of bases not matched to a gene: 8. The CDR3 is 16 amino acids. Here the CDR3 reads CASSLAGEDRGEKLFF. CDR3 DNA sequence: TGTGCCAGCAGCTTGGCAGGGGAGGACAGGGGAGAAAAACTGTTTTTT.

This sequence joins TRBV29-1 and TRBJ2-6; TRBD1 is a possible D gene (5 bases). This CDR3 has 17 amino acids. The V gene lost 3 bases and the J gene lost 0 bases, with 15 bases spanning the gap. Per germline, CDR1 SQVTM and CDR2 ANQGSEA. CDR3 sequence (DNA): TGCAGCGTTGAGGGGAAGGGGATCACCTCTGGGGCCAACGTCCTGACTTTC. Residues: CSVEGKGITSGANVLTF.

For the CDR3, the DNA is TGTGCCAGCTCCCCAAGGGGACTTTACACCAATGAGCAGTTCTTC. It translates to CASSPRGLYTNEQFF. The chain employs TRBV18 and TRBJ2-1; a possible D gene is TRBD2 (6 bases). Trimming pared 6 bases from V and 6 bases from J, leaving 18 bases between. The CDR3 runs 15 residues. In germline, CDR1 is KGHSH, CDR2 LQKENI.

The chain links TRBV9 to TRBJ2-5; D is possibly TRBD1 (5 bases). V was clipped by 0 bases and J by 10 bases, with 19 bases between them. Germline-derived CDR1 and CDR2 are SGDLS and YYNGEE. The CDR3 length is 15 residues. The CDR3 nucleotides are TGTGCCAGCAGCGTAGGGCTTGACAGCCCTCGGGTCCAGTACTTC. Its protein product is CASSVGLDSPRVQYF.

This chain links TRBV29-1 with TRBJ2-3; maybe TRBD1 (6 bases). Trimming took off 6 bases at V and 1 base at J, with 23 bases between the two ends. The CDR3 has 17 residues. From germline, CDR1 is SQVTM and CDR2 ANQGSEA. For the CDR3, the DNA is TGCAGCGTCCTGAAGATGACAGGTTATTACGGCACAGATACGCAGTATTTT. Translating gives CSVLKMTGYYGTDTQYF.

Only a few counts were recorded for this clone. The V call is TRBV30, the J call TRBJ1-1, with 7 bases that match TRBD1. The CDR3 is 14 amino acids. V dropped 4 bases and J dropped 3; count of bases not matched to a gene: 8. Germline V gene lookup returns CDR1 GTSNPN and CDR2 SVGIG (reference sequence). The CDR3 region is CAWKGDRVYTEAFF. The CDR3 nucleotides are TGTGCCTGGAAAGGCGACAGGGTGTACACTGAAGCTTTCTTT.

The gene calls are TRBV7-9 and TRBJ2-3; a weak D match, TRBD2 (6 bases). The CDR3 loop spans 14 amino acids. The V and J ends lost 1 base and 7 bases respectively, with 12 bases between them. CDR1 is SEHNR, CDR2 FQNEAQ, per germline (reference sequence). DNA of the CDR3: TGTGCCAGCAGCTTAGAGGAGGGTGTTAATACGCAGTATTTT. Amino acids: CASSLEEGVNTQYF.

This clone was seen more than once but under ten times. V gene TRBV5-1 combines with J gene TRBJ1-2; TRBD1 might be the D (6 bases). V was shortened by 0 bases and J by 0 bases, with 9 bases between the two germline ends. The CDR3 consists of 15 residues. Germline V gene data show CDR1 as SGHRS and CDR2 as YFSETQ. The CDR3 loop is CASSLGTAPNYGYTF. The CDR3 coding sequence is TGCGCCAGCAGCTTGGGGACAGCACCTAACTATGGCTACACCTTC.

The gene calls are TRBV6-5 and TRBJ1-1; D is possibly TRBD1 (5 bases). This CDR3 contains 14 residues. CDR1 and CDR2 (germline): MNHEY, SVGAGI. The germline V and J ends were trimmed by 0 bases and 0 bases, with 5 bases remaining between them. The CDR3 bases are TGTGCCAGCAGTTACTCGACAGTGAACACTGAAGCTTTCTTT. Translation: CASSYSTVNTEAFF.

The V gene is TRBV2, the J gene TRBJ1-2, with D possibly being TRBD1 (5 bases). Germline CDR1 and CDR2: SNHLY and FYNNEI. The CDR3 contains 14 residues. Trimming stripped 3 bases from V and 8 bases from J, with 16 bases between. DNA of the CDR3: TGTGCCAGCAGTGACAGCCGGGGGGGACGGGGCTACACCTTC. It yields the protein CASSDSRGGRGYTF.

This clone was seen once. The chain carries TRBV25-1 and TRBJ1-3; possible D gene TRBD1, 5 bases. Germline lookup yields CDR1 MGHDK and CDR2 SYGVNS. V was cut by 4 bases and J by 0 bases, with 13 bases left in between. This CDR3 comprises 16 residues. The CDR3 DNA follows: TGTGCCAGCAGTGCGTCGACAGATAGCTCTGGAAACACCATATATTTT. Its translation: CASSASTDSSGNTIYF.

This chain connects TRBV9 to TRBJ2-2; 8 positions agree with TRBD1. V gave up 1 base and J gave up 6 bases; unmatched junction bases: 8. Per germline, CDR1 SGDLS and CDR2 YYNGEE. There are 16 residues in the CDR3. CDR3 bases: TGTGCCAGCAGCGTAAGGGACAGGTGGGGCCCCGGGGAGCTGTTTTTT. This encodes CASSVRDRWGPGELFF.

Remarks on this clone: The junction differs from germline at one of its ends, possibly a read error. J is TRBJ2-7 and V is TRBV7-9; TRBD1 matches 7 bases. The CDR3 loop spans 17 amino acids. CDR1 is SEHNR, CDR2 FQNEAQ, per germline (reference sequence). The DNA for the CDR3 is TGTTCCAGCAGCTTAATCCCTGGACAGGCCCAACACTACGAGCAGTACTTC. Protein sequence: CSSSLIPGQAQHYEQYF.

J is TRBJ1-6 and V is TRBV7-3; D is unresolved. CDR1 and CDR2 (germline): SGHTA, FQGTGA. V was cut by 2 bases and J by 7 bases, with 6 bases left in between. The CDR3 is 13 residues long. The chain's CDR3 is CASSLSPNSPLHF. In DNA, the CDR3 is TGTGCCAGCAGCTTATCTCCGAATTCACCCCTCCACTTT.

The gene calls are TRBV19 and TRBJ1-5; weak D call: TRBD1 (6 bases). The germline gives CDR1 LNHDA, CDR2 SQIVND (reference sequence). This CDR3 has 14 amino acids. With 8 bases removed from V and 7 bases from J, the gap between germline ends came to 18 bases. The CDR3 DNA follows: TGTGCCAGTCACGACAGGAGTATCTGGCAGCCCCAGCATTTT. Its translation: CASHDRSIWQPQHF.